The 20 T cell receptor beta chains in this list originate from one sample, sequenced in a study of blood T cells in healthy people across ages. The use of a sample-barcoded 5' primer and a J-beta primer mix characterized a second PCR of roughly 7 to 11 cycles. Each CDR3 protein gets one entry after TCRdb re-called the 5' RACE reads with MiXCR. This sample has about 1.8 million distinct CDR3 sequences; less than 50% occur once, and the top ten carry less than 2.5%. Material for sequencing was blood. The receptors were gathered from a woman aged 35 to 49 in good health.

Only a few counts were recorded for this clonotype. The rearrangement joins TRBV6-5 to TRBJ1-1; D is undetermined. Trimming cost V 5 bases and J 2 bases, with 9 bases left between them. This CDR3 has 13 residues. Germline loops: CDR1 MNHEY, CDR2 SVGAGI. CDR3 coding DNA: TGTGCCAGCAGTGGAGGATTTAACACTGAAGCTTTCTTT. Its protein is CASSGGFNTEAFF.

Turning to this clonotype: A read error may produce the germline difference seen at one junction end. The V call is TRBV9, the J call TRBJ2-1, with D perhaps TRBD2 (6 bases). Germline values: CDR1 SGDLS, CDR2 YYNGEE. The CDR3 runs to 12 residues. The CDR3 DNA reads TGCGCCAGCAGTGTGGGCGGGGATGAGCAGTTCTTC. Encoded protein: CASSVGGDEQFF.

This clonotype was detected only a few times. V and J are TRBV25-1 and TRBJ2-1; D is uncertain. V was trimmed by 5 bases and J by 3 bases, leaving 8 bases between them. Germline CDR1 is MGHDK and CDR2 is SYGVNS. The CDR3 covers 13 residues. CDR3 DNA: TGTGCCAGCAGTCAGCCGATCTACAATGAGCAGTTCTTC. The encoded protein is CASSQPIYNEQFF.

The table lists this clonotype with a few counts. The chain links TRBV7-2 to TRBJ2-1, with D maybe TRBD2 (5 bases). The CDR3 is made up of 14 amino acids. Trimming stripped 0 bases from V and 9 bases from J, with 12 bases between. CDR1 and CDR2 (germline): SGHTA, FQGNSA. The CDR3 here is CASSLASGVGEQFF. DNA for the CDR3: TGTGCCAGCAGCTTAGCGTCCGGGGTCGGTGAGCAGTTCTTC.

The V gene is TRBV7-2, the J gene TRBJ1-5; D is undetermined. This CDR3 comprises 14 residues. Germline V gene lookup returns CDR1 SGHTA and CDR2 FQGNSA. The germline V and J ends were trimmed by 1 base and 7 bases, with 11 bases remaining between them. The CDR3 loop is CASSLVSQGQPQHF. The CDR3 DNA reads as TGTGCCAGCAGCTTAGTCTCCCAAGGCCAGCCCCAGCATTTT.

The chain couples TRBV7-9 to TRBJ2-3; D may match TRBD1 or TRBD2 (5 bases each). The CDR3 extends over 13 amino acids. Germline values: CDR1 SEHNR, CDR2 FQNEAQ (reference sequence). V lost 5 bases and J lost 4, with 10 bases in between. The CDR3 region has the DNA TGTGCCAGCAGCATGGGACCCGCAGATACGCAGTATTTT. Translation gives CASSMGPADTQYF.

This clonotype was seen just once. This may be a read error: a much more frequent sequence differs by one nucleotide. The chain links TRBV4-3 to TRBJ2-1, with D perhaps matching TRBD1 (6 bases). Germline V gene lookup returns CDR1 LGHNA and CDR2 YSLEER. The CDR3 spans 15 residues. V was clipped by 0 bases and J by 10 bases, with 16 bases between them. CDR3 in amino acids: CASSQDPGHYYEQFF. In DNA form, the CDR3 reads TGCGCCAGCAGCCAAGATCCGGGACACTACTACGAGCAGTTCTTC.

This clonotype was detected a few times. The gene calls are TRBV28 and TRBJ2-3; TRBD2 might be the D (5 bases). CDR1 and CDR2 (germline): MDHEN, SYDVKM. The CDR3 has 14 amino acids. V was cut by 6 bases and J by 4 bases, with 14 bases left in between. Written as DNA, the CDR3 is TGTGCCAGCAGCCGTACTAGAGTCGCAGATACGCAGTATTTT. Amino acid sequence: CASSRTRVADTQYF. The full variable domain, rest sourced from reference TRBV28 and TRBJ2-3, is DVKVTQSSRYLVKRTGEKVFLECVQDMDHENMFWYRQDPGLGLRLIYFSYDVKMKEKGDIPEGYSVSREKKERFSLILESASTNQTSMYLCASSRTRVADTQYFGPGTRLTVL.

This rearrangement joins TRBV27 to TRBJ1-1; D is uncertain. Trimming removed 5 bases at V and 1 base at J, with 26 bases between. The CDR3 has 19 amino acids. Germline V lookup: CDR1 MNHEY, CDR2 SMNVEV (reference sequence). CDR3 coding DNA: TGTGCCAGCAGTCGATCCCCTCCATTTGTGGGGAGGAGGAACACTGAAGCTTTCTTT. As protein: CASSRSPPFVGRRNTEAFF.

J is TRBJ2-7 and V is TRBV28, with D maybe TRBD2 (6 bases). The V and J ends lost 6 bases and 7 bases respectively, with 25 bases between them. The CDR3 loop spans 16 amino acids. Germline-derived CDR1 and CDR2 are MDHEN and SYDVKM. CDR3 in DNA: TGTGCCAGCAGAGAGATGCCGGGGGTACGGTACAATGAGCAGTACTTC. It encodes CASREMPGVRYNEQYF.

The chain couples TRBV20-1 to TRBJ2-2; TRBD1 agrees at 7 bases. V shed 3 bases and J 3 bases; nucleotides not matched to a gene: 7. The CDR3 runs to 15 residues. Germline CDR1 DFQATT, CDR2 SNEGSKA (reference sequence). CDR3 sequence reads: CSASVGGRDTGELFF. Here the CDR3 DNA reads TGCAGTGCTAGCGTAGGGGGCCGAGACACCGGGGAGCTGTTTTTT.

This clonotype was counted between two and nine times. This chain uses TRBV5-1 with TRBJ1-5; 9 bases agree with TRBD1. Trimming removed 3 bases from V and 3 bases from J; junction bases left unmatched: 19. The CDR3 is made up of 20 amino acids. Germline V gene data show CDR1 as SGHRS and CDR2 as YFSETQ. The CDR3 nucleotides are TGCGCCAGCAGCTCCCTAACCCTGGACAGGGGAGGGGATGACAATCAGCCCCAGCATTTT. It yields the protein CASSSLTLDRGGDDNQPQHF.

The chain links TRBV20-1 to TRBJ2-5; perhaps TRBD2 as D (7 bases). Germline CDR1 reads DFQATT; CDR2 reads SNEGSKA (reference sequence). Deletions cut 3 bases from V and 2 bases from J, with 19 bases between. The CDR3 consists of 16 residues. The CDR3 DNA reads TGCAGTGCTAGGGGACCTGGCGGGGGCCCACAAGAGACCCAGTACTTC. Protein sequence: CSARGPGGGPQETQYF.

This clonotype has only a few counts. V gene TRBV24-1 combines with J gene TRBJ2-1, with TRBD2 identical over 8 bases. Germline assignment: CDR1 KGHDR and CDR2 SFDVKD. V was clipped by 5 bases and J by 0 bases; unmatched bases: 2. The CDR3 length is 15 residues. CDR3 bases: TGTGCCACCAGTGTTACTAGCGGCTCCTACAATGAGCAGTTCTTC. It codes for CATSVTSGSYNEQFF.

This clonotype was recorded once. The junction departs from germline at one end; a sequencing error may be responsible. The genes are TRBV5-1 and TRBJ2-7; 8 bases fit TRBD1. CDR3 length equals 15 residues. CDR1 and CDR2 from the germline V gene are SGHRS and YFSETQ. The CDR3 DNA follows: TGCGCCAGCGGCTTGCCCGGGACAGGCAACTACGAGCAGTACTTC. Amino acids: CASGLPGTGNYEQYF.

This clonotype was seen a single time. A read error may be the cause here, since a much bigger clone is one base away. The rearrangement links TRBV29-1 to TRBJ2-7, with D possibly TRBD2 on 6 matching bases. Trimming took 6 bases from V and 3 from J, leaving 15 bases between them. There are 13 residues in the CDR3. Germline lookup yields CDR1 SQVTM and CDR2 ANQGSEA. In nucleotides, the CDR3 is TGCAGCGTCATTGGGACTGGCGACTACGAGCAGTACTTC. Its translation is CSVIGTGDYEQYF.

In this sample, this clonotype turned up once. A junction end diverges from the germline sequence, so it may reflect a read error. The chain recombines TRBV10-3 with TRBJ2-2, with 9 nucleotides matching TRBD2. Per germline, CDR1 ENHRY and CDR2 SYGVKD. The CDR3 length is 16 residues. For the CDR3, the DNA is TGTGCCAACAGTACCCTAGCGGGGAAAAACACCGGGGAGCTGTTTTTT. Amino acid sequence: CANSTLAGKNTGELFF.

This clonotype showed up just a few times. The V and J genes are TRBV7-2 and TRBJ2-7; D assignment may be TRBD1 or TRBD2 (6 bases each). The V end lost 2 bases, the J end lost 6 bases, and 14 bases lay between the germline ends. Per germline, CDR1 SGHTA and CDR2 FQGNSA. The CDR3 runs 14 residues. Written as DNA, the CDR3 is TGTGCCAGCAGCTTACAGGGGATGGGAGGCGAGCAGTACTTC. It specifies CASSLQGMGGEQYF.

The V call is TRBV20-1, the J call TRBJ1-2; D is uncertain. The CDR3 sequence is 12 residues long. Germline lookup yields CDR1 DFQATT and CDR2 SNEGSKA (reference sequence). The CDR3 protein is CSPERPNYGYTF. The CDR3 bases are TGCAGCCCGGAGCGCCCTAACTATGGCTACACCTTC.

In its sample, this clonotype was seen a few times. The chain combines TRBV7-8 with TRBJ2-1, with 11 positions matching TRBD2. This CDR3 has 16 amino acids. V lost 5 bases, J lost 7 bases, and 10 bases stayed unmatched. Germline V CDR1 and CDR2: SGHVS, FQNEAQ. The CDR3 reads CASSQPLAGGENEQFF. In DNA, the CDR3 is TGTGCCAGCAGCCAACCGCTAGCGGGGGGTGAGAATGAGCAGTTCTTC.